In this sample, the clone carrying this T cell receptor (beta chain) turned up a few times. Its antigen is still unknown. Germline values: CDR1 SNHLY, CDR2 FYNNEI. V shed 6 bases and J 0 bases; nucleotides not matched to a gene: 5. CDR3 length: 16 residues. This specimen belongs to a study of shared clonotypes between healthy human individuals. Findings and caveats of the study: Clonotype sharing across donors was expected to vary with sequencing depth.

Measured with immunoSEQ multiplex PCR; TCRdb has only the in-frame clones, and not every one. The sample has over 750,000 clones, about 97% seen once. CD8 cells classed as naive were CD45RO-negative and positively selected for CCR7, excluding terminally differentiated effector memory CD45RA+ cells. Among the donors, all were Caucasian adults who lived in Nashville, Tennessee. This TCR was recovered from a young man in good health. V and J are TRBV2 and TRBJ2-1; 10 bases map to TRBD1. Sequencing was done on a sample of naive CD8+ T cells sorted from blood. CDR3 coding DNA: TGTGCCAGCAGGGACAGGGGGGGTAGCTCCTACAATGAGCAGTTCTTC. It encodes CASRDRGGSSYNEQFF.